The T cell receptor beta chain described here comes from a study of blood T cell repertoires in COVID-19. The CDR3 contains 17 residues. J lost 0 bases, V lost 4 bases, and 5 bases had no gene match. CDR1 and CDR2 from the germline V gene are SGHRS and YFSETQ. Sequencing used immunoSEQ multiplex PCR; TCRdb keeps in-frame clones, though not all of them. The repertoire holds fewer than 70,000 clones, with around nine tenths as singletons. The sequence was collected from a woman in her seventies with active COVID-19. The chain recombines TRBV5-1 with TRBJ2-6; 9 bases agree with TRBD1. Sequences were obtained from peripheral blood. The CDR3 spells CASSPRDRVSGANVLTF. Here the CDR3 DNA reads TGCGCCAGCAGCCCCCGGGACAGGGTCTCTGGGGCCAACGTCCTGACTTTC.